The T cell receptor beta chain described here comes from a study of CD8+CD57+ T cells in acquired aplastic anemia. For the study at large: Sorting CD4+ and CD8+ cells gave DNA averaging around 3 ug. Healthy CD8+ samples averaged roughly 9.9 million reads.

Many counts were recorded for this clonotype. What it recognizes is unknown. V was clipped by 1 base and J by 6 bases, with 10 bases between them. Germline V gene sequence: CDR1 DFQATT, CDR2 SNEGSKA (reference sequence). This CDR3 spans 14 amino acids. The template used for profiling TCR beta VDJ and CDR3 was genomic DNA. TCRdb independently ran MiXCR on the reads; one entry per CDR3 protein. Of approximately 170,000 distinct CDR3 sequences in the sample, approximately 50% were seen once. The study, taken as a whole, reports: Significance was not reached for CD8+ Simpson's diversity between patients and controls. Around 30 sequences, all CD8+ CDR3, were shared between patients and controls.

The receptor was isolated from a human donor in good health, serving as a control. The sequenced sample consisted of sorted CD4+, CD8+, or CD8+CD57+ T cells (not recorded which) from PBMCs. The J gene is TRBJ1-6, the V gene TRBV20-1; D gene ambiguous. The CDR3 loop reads CSARVREGNSPLHF. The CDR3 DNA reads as TGCAGTGCTAGAGTGAGGGAAGGTAATTCACCCCTCCACTTT.